This T cell receptor beta chain emerged from a study of T cell repertoires and HLA-DP antigens. On the study more broadly: In vitro CD4+ alloreactivity was against HeLa-presented HLA-DP. The donors, ranging 18-to-29 to 60-to-69 years, included a couple of males and one female. Pre-culture CD4+ samples used around 1,100 ng DNA versus around 200 ng for CD137+CD4+ sorts.

This clone was counted a few times. Its antigen is unknown. The protocol was immunoSEQ multiplex PCR, while the TCRdb copy is restricted to in-frame clones and leaves out a portion. This repertoire shows roughly 73,000 clones, about four fifths found once; its top ten account for around 1.6%. Trimming took 6 bases from V and 3 from J; bases not matched to a gene: 16. There are 18 residues in the CDR3. Looked up from germline, CDR1 is SNHLY and CDR2 is FYNNEI. Untouched CD4+ T cells were bead-isolated at 95% to 98% purity. Sample: CD4+ T cells from PBMCs. J is TRBJ2-7 and V is TRBV2; 11 nucleotides match TRBD2. This receptor was obtained from a man between 60 and 75 years old in good health and CMV-seronegative. The CDR3, as DNA: TGTGCCAGCAGAAACAAAACTTGGGGACTAGCGGAAGACTACGAGCAGTACGTC. It is translated as CASRNKTWGLAEDYEQYV.